This T cell receptor beta chain was recovered during a study of radiotherapy plus CTLA-4 blockade in lung cancer. Overall study context: Disease control was present in 30% to 40% of patients, and objective responses in under 20%.

In regard to this clone: Its antigen is unknown.

Repertoires were generated with immunoSEQ multiplex PCR, while TCRdb's copy carries only in-frame clones and drops some. This table holds 50,000 to 60,000 clones, 82% found once. Broader study findings: Following radiotherapy plus ipilimumab, tumor-derived TCR clones expanded in the blood. Interferon-beta, together with early blood T cell clone dynamics, reportedly best predicted response.

Germline V CDR1 and CDR2: SEHNR, FQNEAQ (reference sequence). There are 13 residues in the CDR3. V dropped 1 base and J dropped 4 bases, with 7 bases sitting between them. Treatment of patients with chemo-refractory metastatic non-small-cell lung cancer consisted of focal radiation plus CTLA-4 blockade with ipilimumab. This TCR came from a human donor with non-small cell lung cancer whose response to radiotherapy plus ipilimumab could not be evaluated. The input for sequencing was peripheral blood, taken from a patient treated with radiotherapy plus ipilimumab. This rearrangement joins TRBV7-9 to TRBJ1-1; the D gene is possibly TRBD1 (5 bases). As DNA, the CDR3 is TGTGCCAGCAGCTTAGAGGGGCTCACTGAAGCTTTCTTT. Translating it yields CASSLEGLTEAFF.